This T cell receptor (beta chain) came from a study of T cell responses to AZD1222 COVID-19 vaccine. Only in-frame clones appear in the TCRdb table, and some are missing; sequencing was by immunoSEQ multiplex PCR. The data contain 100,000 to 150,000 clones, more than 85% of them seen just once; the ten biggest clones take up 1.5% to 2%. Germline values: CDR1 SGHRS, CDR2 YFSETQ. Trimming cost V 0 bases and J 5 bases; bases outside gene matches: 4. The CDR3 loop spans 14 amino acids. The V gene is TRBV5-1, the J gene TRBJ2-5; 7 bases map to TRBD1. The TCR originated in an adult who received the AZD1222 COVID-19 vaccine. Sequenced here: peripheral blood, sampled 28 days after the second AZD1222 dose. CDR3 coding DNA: TGCGCCAGCAGCTTGGAGGGGGCCAGTGAGACCCAGTACTTC. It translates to CASSLEGASETQYF.